What follows are 28 T cell receptor beta chains derived from one specimen sequenced in a study of Ad26.COV2.S vaccination and SARS-CoV-2 variants. The protocol was immunoSEQ multiplex PCR, while the TCRdb copy is restricted to in-frame clones and leaves out a portion. The sample carries some 390,000 clones, 80% to 90% recorded once. This sample's treatment: some 20 received Ad26.COV2.S at low or high dose, single or two shots; roughly 5 received placebo; per-sample allocation not given. Material that was analyzed had been drawn on day 63 after the first vaccine or placebo injection. This sample comprised peripheral blood, obtained in a trial of Ad26.COV2.S vaccine versus placebo. Receptor source: a person between 18 and 59 years old who received the Ad26.COV2.S COVID-19 vaccine or a placebo.

The V call is TRBV7-2, the J call TRBJ2-3; unclear D gene. From germline, CDR1 is SGHTA and CDR2 FQGNSA. Trimming removed 1 base at V and 0 bases at J, with 8 bases between. This CDR3 comprises 15 residues. The CDR3 DNA follows: TGTGCCAGCAGCTTAGTTCCACTTAGCACAGATACGCAGTATTTT. It translates to CASSLVPLSTDTQYF. Full variable domain (missing parts from reference TRBV7-2 and TRBJ2-3): GAGVSQSPSNKVTEKGKDVELRCDPISGHTALYWYRQSLGQGLEFLIYFQGNSAPDKSGLPSDRFSAERTGGSVSTLTIQRTQQEDSAVYLCASSLVPLSTDTQYFGPGTRLTVL.

This sequence joins TRBV9 and TRBJ1-2, with D unclear. Germline V gives CDR1 SGDLS, CDR2 YYNGEE. Trimming shortened V by 2 bases and J by 4 bases, and 15 bases separated the two germline ends. The CDR3 has 15 residues. The CDR3 spells CASSVGGSGFYGYTF. The CDR3 DNA sequence: TGTGCCAGCAGCGTCGGAGGGTCAGGCTTCTATGGCTACACCTTC.

This chain connects TRBV18 to TRBJ2-7; D call uncertain. This CDR3 region has 16 residues. Germline loops: CDR1 KGHSH, CDR2 LQKENI. V lost 0 bases, J lost 1 base, and 13 bases lay in between. The CDR3 bases are TGTGCCAGCTCACCACCGTTCCTATGGCAGTCCTACGAGCAGTACTTC. Amino acid sequence: CASSPPFLWQSYEQYF.

J is TRBJ1-1 and V is TRBV14; tentative D call: TRBD1 (5 bases). CDR3 length: 18 residues. V was cut by 3 bases and J by 1 base, with 21 bases left in between. Germline V gene sequence: CDR1 SGHDN, CDR2 FVKESK. The CDR3 is CASSHRTPKPRGNTEAFF. The CDR3 DNA reads as TGTGCCAGCAGCCATAGGACCCCTAAACCAAGGGGGAACACTGAAGCTTTCTTT.

The chain links TRBV5-1 to TRBJ2-7; 9 nucleotides match TRBD1. Germline loops: CDR1 SGHRS, CDR2 YFSETQ. The V gene end was trimmed by 4 bases and the J gene end by 4 bases; junction bases not matched to a gene: 12. The CDR3 totals 16 residues. CDR3 amino acids: CASSLLSGQGSYEQYF. The CDR3 coding sequence is TGCGCCAGCAGCCTTCTGTCGGGACAGGGAAGTTACGAGCAGTACTTC.

This clone was seen just once. V is TRBV6-2 or TRBV6-3 and J is TRBJ2-7; D is ambiguous. The V end lost 5 bases, the J end lost 2 bases, and 10 bases lay between the germline ends. Germline V lookup: CDR1 MNHEY, CDR2 SVGEGT. CDR3 length equals 13 residues. The CDR3 loop reads CASSKMRTYEQYF. CDR3 DNA: TGTGCCAGCAGTAAAATGAGAACCTACGAGCAGTACTTC.

The chain couples TRBV5-6 to TRBJ2-2, with D possibly called TRBD1 or TRBD2 (5 bases each). The germline CDR1 and CDR2 sequences are SGHDT and YYEEEE. CDR3 length: 15 amino acids. Trimming took 4 bases from V and 0 from J, leaving 10 bases between them. DNA of the CDR3: TGTGCCAGCAGCCCCAGAGGGGCGAACACCGGGGAGCTGTTTTTT. It is translated as CASSPRGANTGELFF.

As concerns this clone: Different DNA sequences within this sample yield the same CDR3. The chain recombines TRBV6-5 with TRBJ2-5; D might be TRBD2 (5 bases). Germline V gives CDR1 MNHEY, CDR2 SVGAGI. The CDR3 loop spans 14 amino acids. Trimming cost V 2 bases and J 2 bases, with 9 bases left between them. CDR3 DNA sequence: TGTGCCAGCAGTTACCGGACGGGACAAGAGACCCAGTACTTC. Residues: CASSYRTGQETQYF.

This chain connects TRBV11-2 to TRBJ2-6; D call uncertain. Trimming left V 3 bases short and J 3 bases short, with 6 bases between. This CDR3 is built from 14 residues. Germline V lookup: CDR1 SGHAT, CDR2 FQNNGV. The CDR3 loop is CASSFWGGANVLTF. The DNA of the CDR3 is TGTGCCAGCAGCTTCTGGGGTGGGGCCAACGTCCTGACTTTC.

This clone was recorded only once. J is TRBJ2-7 and V is TRBV10-2; D is unclear. Trimming removed 6 bases from V and 0 bases from J, with 9 bases in between. This CDR3 spans 13 amino acids. The V gene's germline CDR1 is WSHSY and CDR2 SAAADI. CDR3 nucleotide sequence: TGCGCCAGCAGAGATCCAAGCTCCTACGAGCAGTACTTC. Translated, it gives CASRDPSSYEQYF.

This clone was observed once. The V and J genes are TRBV7-9 and TRBJ2-1, with D tentatively TRBD1 (6 bases). Germline assignment: CDR1 SEHNR and CDR2 FQNEAQ (reference sequence). The CDR3 runs to 15 residues. Trimming took off 2 bases at V and 8 bases at J, with 16 bases between the two ends. This CDR3 reads CASSLQGPGDDEQFF. The DNA of the CDR3 is TGTGCCAGCAGCTTACAGGGACCAGGGGACGATGAGCAGTTCTTC.

The chain recombines TRBV12-3 or TRBV12-4 with TRBJ2-7; D possibly matches TRBD1 or TRBD2 (5 bases each). Trimming cost V 6 bases and J 7 bases, with 13 bases left between them. The CDR3 has 12 residues. The CDR3 nucleotides read TGTGCCAGCAGCTCATCTGGGGGAGAGCAGTACTTC. Translated, it gives CASSSSGGEQYF.

This CDR3 is CASSEEAQWVLSYEQYF. The CDR3 bases are TGTGCCAGCAGTGAGGAAGCTCAATGGGTTTTATCCTACGAGCAGTACTTC. The chain couples TRBV2 to TRBJ2-7; D is unresolved. The CDR3 is 17 amino acids. In germline, CDR1 is SNHLY, CDR2 FYNNEI. The V end lost 3 bases, the J end lost 1 base, and 19 bases lay between the germline ends.

The genes are TRBV7-6 and TRBJ2-2; no firm D call. The germline V and J ends were trimmed by 3 bases and 3 bases, with 8 bases remaining between them. CDR1 and CDR2 (germline): SGHVS, FNYEAQ. CDR3 length: 14 residues. The CDR3 DNA reads TGTGCCAGCAGCTTGGAGTCTGACACCGGGGAGCTGTTTTTT. The encoded protein is CASSLESDTGELFF.

Points on this clone: A single base separates this from a much larger clone, so it may be a read error. The chain combines TRBV7-2 with TRBJ2-7, with 8 bases matching TRBD1. The CDR3 spans 13 residues. V was pared by 5 bases and J by 3 bases, with 3 bases of the junction left unmatched. CDR1 SGHTA and CDR2 FQGNSA come from the germline V gene. The CDR3 is CASSHGQGYEQYF. The CDR3 DNA follows: TGTGCCAGCAGCCATGGACAGGGCTACGAGCAGTACTTC.

This chain uses TRBV11-2 with TRBJ1-4; possibly TRBD1 for D (5 bases). The CDR3 sequence is 15 residues long. Trimming cost V 0 bases and J 7 bases, with 12 bases left between them. Germline V gene lookup returns CDR1 SGHAT and CDR2 FQNNGV. CDR3 bases: TGTGCCAGCAGCTTAGATTGGGGGGTGGGTGAAAAACTGTTTTTT. Translated: CASSLDWGVGEKLFF.

The chain employs TRBV4-1 and TRBJ1-1, with no clear D. V was shortened by 4 bases and J by 3 bases, with 9 bases between the two germline ends. CDR1 is MGHRA, CDR2 YSYEKL, per germline. The CDR3 is 13 residues long. DNA for the CDR3: TGCGCCAGCAGCCGGTCCCTTGACACTGAAGCTTTCTTT. Residues: CASSRSLDTEAFF.

The rearrangement joins TRBV6-5 to TRBJ1-5, with TRBD1 matching 7 bases. CDR1 and CDR2 from the germline V gene are MNHEY and SVGAGI. The junction had 10 bases not matched to a gene; V was cut back by 8 bases and J by 3 bases. The length of the CDR3 is 15 residues. The CDR3 DNA is TGTGCCAGCCTTGTGCGACAGGGTTACAATCAGCCCCAGCATTTT. It codes for CASLVRQGYNQPQHF.

The chain has TRBV11-2 and TRBJ2-7; maybe TRBD2 (5 bases). CDR3 length: 11 residues. The V gene lost 8 bases and the J gene lost 9 bases, with 14 bases spanning the gap. CDR1 and CDR2 from the germline V gene are SGHAT and FQNNGV. The CDR3 DNA reads as TGTGCCAGCTCAAAACCCGGAGGGCAGTACTTC. The encoded protein is CASSKPGGQYF.

The count of this clone is one. The genes are TRBV19 and TRBJ1-4; D is uncertain. V lost 6 bases, J lost 5 bases, and 4 bases lay in between. The CDR3 contains 11 residues. Germline V gene lookup returns CDR1 LNHDA and CDR2 SQIVND (reference sequence). This chain's CDR3 is CASSRNEKLFF. As DNA, the CDR3 is TGTGCCAGTAGCCGGAATGAAAAACTGTTTTTT.

This rearrangement joins TRBV29-1 to TRBJ1-1; the match to TRBD1 covers 7 bases. J was trimmed by 4 bases and V by 4 bases; bases with no gene match: 3. CDR1 is SQVTM and CDR2 is ANQGSEA in the germline V gene. This CDR3 has 12 residues. In DNA, the CDR3 is TGCAGCGTTGTTCAGGGGGGCACTGAAGCTTTCTTT. It encodes CSVVQGGTEAFF.

The rearrangement joins TRBV5-1 to TRBJ1-1, with D unclear. The CDR3 is 14 residues long. The germline V gene encodes CDR1 SGHRS and CDR2 YFSETQ. V gave up 2 bases and J gave up 1 base, with 9 bases separating them. The CDR3 is CASSFRAENTEAFF. CDR3 DNA: TGCGCCAGCAGCTTTCGGGCCGAGAACACTGAAGCTTTCTTT.

V usage is TRBV18 and J usage is TRBJ2-4; D perhaps matches TRBD2 (7 bases). Germline V gives CDR1 KGHSH, CDR2 LQKENI. CDR3 length: 14 amino acids. V gave up 1 base and J gave up 8 bases, with 12 bases separating them. CDR3 DNA: TGTGCCAGCTCACCACGTGGGGGGGCGGACATTCAGTACTTC. Protein product: CASSPRGGADIQYF.

V is TRBV5-4 and J is TRBJ2-2, with D unresolved. Germline V gives CDR1 SGHNT, CDR2 YYREEE (reference sequence). The CDR3 length is 12 residues. Trimming shortened V by 0 bases and J by 6 bases, and 3 bases separated the two germline ends. CDR3 DNA sequence: TGTGCCAGCAGCTTGGTCTCCGGGGAGCTGTTTTTT. It is translated as CASSLVSGELFF.

The CDR3, as DNA: TGTGCCAGCAGTCGGACAGCCATGAACACTGAAGCTTTCTTT. This sequence encodes CASSRTAMNTEAFF. V usage is TRBV6-2 or TRBV6-3 and J usage is TRBJ1-1; possible D gene TRBD1, 6 bases. The CDR3 has 14 amino acids. Germline CDR1 and CDR2: MNHEY and SVGEGT. V lost 5 bases to trimming and J lost 0 bases, with 10 bases between them.

The V gene is TRBV5-1, the J gene TRBJ2-2; D not certain. Germline values: CDR1 SGHRS, CDR2 YFSETQ. With 1 base removed from V and 6 bases from J, the gap between germline ends came to 7 bases. The CDR3 extends over 13 amino acids. This CDR3 reads CASSLSYAGELFF. The DNA of the CDR3 is TGCGCCAGCAGCTTGTCTTACGCCGGGGAGCTGTTTTTT.

The V and J genes are TRBV5-1 and TRBJ1-1, with D possibly being TRBD1 (6 bases). Trimming removed 2 bases at V and 3 bases at J, with 11 bases between. The germline CDR1 and CDR2 sequences are SGHRS and YFSETQ. The CDR3 covers 14 residues. This CDR3 reads CASSFGGPDTEAFF. The CDR3, as DNA: TGCGCCAGCAGCTTTGGGGGGCCGGACACTGAAGCTTTCTTT.

The chain uses TRBV10-1 and TRBJ2-1, with a tentative D call TRBD1 (7 bases). This CDR3 contains 14 residues. The V gene's germline CDR1 is WNHNN and CDR2 SYGVQD (reference sequence). Trimming took off 4 bases at V and 6 bases at J, with 13 bases between the two ends. DNA of the CDR3: TGCGCCAGCAGTGTCGGGCAGGGGGGCAATGAGCAGTTCTTC. The encoded protein is CASSVGQGGNEQFF.